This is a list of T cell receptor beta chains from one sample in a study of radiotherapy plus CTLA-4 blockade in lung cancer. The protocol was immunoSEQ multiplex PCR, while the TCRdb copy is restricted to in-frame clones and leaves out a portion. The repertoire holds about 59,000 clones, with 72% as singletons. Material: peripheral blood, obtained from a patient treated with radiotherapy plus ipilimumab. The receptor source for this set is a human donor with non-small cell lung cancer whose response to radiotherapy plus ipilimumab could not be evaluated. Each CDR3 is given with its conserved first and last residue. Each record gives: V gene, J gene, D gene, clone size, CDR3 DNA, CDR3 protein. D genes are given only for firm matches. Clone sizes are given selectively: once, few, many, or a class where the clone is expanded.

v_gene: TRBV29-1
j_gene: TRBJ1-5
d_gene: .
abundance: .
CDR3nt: TGCAGCGCCGGGGGGGTCAATCAGCCCCAGCATTTT
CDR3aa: CSAGGVNQPQHF

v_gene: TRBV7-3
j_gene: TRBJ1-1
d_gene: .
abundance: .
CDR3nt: TGTGCCAGCAGCTTAACTGGGTCGGGGGGGAACACTGAAGCTTTCTTT
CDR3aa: CASSLTGSGGNTEAFF

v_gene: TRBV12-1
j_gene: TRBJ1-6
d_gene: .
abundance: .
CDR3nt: TGTGCCAGCAGCTTTGCTTCCACGGAGAATTCACCCCTCCACTTT
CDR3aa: CASSFASTENSPLHF

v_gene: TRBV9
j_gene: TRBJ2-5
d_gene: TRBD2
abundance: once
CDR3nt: TGTGCCAGCAGCGTAGCGGGACTAGACGGCGAGACCCAGTACTTC
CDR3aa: CASSVAGLDGETQYF

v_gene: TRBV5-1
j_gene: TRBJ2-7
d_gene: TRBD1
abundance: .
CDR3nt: TGCGCCAGCAGCAAAACCGGGACAGGGGGAATCGAGCAGTACTTC
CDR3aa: CASSKTGTGGIEQYF

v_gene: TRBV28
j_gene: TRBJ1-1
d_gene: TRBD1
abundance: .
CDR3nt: TGTGCCAGCAGTTCGGGACAGATAAACACTGAAGCTTTCTTT
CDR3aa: CASSSGQINTEAFF

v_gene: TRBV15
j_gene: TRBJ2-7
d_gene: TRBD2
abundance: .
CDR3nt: TGTGCCACCAGTGATCCGGGACTAGCGGGAAACGAGCAGTACTTC
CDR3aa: CATSDPGLAGNEQYF

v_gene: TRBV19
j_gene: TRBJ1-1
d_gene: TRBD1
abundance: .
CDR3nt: TGTGCCAGTAGTATAGATGGGCCCGGGACAGGGGGGTTCGGGACTGAAGCTTTCTTT
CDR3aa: CASSIDGPGTGGFGTEAFF

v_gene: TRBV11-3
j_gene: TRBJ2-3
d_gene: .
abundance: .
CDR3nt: TGTGCCAGCAGCTTAGCGCAAACTCCGCAGTATTTT
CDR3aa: CASSLAQTPQYF

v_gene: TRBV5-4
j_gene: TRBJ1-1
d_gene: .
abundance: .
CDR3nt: TGTGCCAGCAGCTTGGGACAGACCGTGAACACTGAAGCTTTCTTT
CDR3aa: CASSLGQTVNTEAFF

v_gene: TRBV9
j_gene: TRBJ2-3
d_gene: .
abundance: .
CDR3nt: TGTGCCAGCAGCGGAGGAGGGGGGGTGACAGATACGCAGTATTTT
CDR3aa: CASSGGGGVTDTQYF

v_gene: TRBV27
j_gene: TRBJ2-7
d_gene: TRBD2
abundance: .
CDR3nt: TGTGCCAGCAGTTTATCCGGGACTAGGAACTCCTACGAGCAGTACTTC
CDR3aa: CASSLSGTRNSYEQYF

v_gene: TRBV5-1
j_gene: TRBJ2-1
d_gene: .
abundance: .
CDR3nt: TGCGCCAGCAGCAGGGGCGGGGAAGAAAATGAGCAGTTCTTC
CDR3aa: CASSRGGEENEQFF

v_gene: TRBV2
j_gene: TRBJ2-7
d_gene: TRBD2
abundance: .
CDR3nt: TGTGCCAGCAGTGTGTTACTAGCGGGGGCCTCTTCCTACGAGCAGTACTTC
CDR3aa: CASSVLLAGASSYEQYF

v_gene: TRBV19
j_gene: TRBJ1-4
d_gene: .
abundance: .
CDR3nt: TGTGCCAGTAGTATAGGTGGAGGGATCGCTAATGAAAAACTGTTTTTT
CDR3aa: CASSIGGGIANEKLFF

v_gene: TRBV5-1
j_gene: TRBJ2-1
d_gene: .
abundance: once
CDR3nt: TGCGCCAGCAGCTTGAGGCTAGCGCCCAATGAGCAGTTCTTC
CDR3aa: CASSLRLAPNEQFF

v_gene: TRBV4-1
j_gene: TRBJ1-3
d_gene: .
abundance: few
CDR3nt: TGTGCCAGCAGCCTGGGGAGCTCTGGAAACACCATATATTTT
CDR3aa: CASSLGSSGNTIYF

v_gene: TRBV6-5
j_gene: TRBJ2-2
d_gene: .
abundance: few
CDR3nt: TGTGCCAGCAGTTACGGCCTAGCGTCCGCCGGGGAGCTGTTTTTT
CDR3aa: CASSYGLASAGELFF

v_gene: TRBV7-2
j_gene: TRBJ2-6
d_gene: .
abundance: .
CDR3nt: TGTGCCAGCAGCTTTGCGCCGAACTCTGGGGCCAACGTCCTGACTTTC
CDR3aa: CASSFAPNSGANVLTF

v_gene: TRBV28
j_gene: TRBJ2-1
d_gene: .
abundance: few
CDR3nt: TGTGCCAGCAGTTTATTTTTTTCGTTTCTGGGGGCCCCTAGCTCCTACAATGAGCAGTTCTTC
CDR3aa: CASSLFFSFLGAPSSYNEQFF

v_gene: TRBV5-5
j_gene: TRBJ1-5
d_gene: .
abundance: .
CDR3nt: TGTGCCAGCAGCTTGGCGGACAGCCCTAATCAGCCCCAGCATTTT
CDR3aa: CASSLADSPNQPQHF